This T cell receptor beta chain was observed in a study of blood T cell repertoires in COVID-19. Study in general: The cDNA or gDNA used as material had been derived from T cells, B-cell-depleted T cells, or PBMCs.

As processed by the authors: Scientists estimated how many nucleated cells there were by amplifying reference gene primers. The data were produced by immunoSEQ multiplex PCR, yet TCRdb's version contains in-frame clones alone and is incomplete. V and J calls and clone size are as listed in that table; D and trimming were resolved from the DNA. The repertoire holds about 140,000 clones, with 70% to 90% as singletons. This CDR3 contains 17 residues. Losses at the gene ends were 5 bases for V and 1 base for J; bases not matched to a gene: 3. In germline, CDR1 is SEHNR, CDR2 FQNEAQ (reference sequence). This clone was seen more than once but under ten times.

The receptor was derived from a human donor in a cohort sampled during active COVID-19. The chain is built from TRBV7-9 and TRBJ1-6; the match to TRBD1 covers 12 bases. Source material: peripheral blood. The CDR3 spells CASSPGQGASYNSPLHF. In DNA, the CDR3 is TGTGCCAGCAGCCCGGGACAGGGGGCGTCCTATAATTCACCCCTCCACTTT.